This passage covers 5 T cell receptor beta chains from one sample sequenced in a study of beta chain features in type 1 diabetes. Since all of the isolated RNA was reverse transcribed, expressed TCRB transcripts were what got sequenced. Sequenced by immunoSEQ multiplex PCR; TCRdb stores in-frame clones only, minus some. The data show roughly 150,000 clones, roughly 10% seen once. Specimen: central memory CD4+ T cells from blood. These receptors were obtained from a man aged 18 to 35 in good health.

The chain combines TRBV5-4 with TRBJ1-1; the match to TRBD1 covers 7 bases. The CDR3 is 16 amino acids. V lost 4 bases to trimming and J lost 2 bases; unmatched junction nucleotides: 11. The V gene's germline CDR1 is SGHNT and CDR2 YYREEE (reference sequence). DNA of the CDR3: TGTGCCAGCAGCCCCCTTCTGACAGGGCTTAACACTGAAGCTTTCTTT. Encoded protein: CASSPLLTGLNTEAFF.

In this sample, this clone turned up a few times. The chain employs TRBV2 and TRBJ2-1; no clear D. CDR1 and CDR2 from the germline V gene are SNHLY and FYNNEI. The V and J ends lost 2 bases and 9 bases respectively, with 5 bases between them. This CDR3 spans 11 amino acids. Here the CDR3 reads CASSEWGEQFF. The CDR3 nucleotides read TGTGCCAGCAGTGAATGGGGTGAGCAGTTCTTC.

This clone has just a few counts. This chain uses TRBV4-1 with TRBJ2-3; TRBD1 matches 7 bases. The length of the CDR3 is 15 residues. Germline CDR1 is MGHRA and CDR2 is YSYEKL. The J segment lost 3 bases and the V segment lost 2 bases, leaving 5 bases of the junction unmatched. For the CDR3, the DNA is TGCGCCAGCAGCCAACAGGGACAGCAGACAGATACGCAGTATTTT. Its protein product is CASSQQGQQTDTQYF.

This clone was observed a few times. The V gene is TRBV4-1, the J gene TRBJ1-5; D remains unclear. Germline V gene lookup returns CDR1 MGHRA and CDR2 YSYEKL. V was shortened by 0 bases and J by 6 bases, with 15 bases between the two germline ends. The CDR3 totals 16 residues. CDR3 bases: TGCGCCAGCAGCCAAGAAGTAAACGGTGGTCTTCAGCCCCAGCATTTT. It codes for CASSQEVNGGLQPQHF.

In this sample, this clone turned up a few times. The rearrangement joins TRBV11-2 to TRBJ2-5; D is perhaps TRBD2 (5 bases). The V and J ends lost 2 bases and 7 bases respectively, with 14 bases between them. Germline lookup yields CDR1 SGHAT and CDR2 FQNNGV. The CDR3 has 14 residues. As DNA, the CDR3 is TGTGCCAGCAGCTTAAGCGGACTCCGTGTGACCCAGTACTTC. This codes for CASSLSGLRVTQYF.